The 14 T cell receptor beta chains in this list originate from one sample, sequenced in a study of T cell clonality in common variable immunodeficiency. General study results and limits: Common variable immunodeficiency TCR beta sequences reportedly had fewer deletions and N-nucleotide insertions.

What these receptors recognize is not known. Libraries were prepared by immunoSEQ multiplex PCR; TCRdb keeps only in-frame clonotypes and omits some of them. The sample offers about 33,000 clones and no singletons, the top ten holding 5% to 7%. The sample comprised peripheral blood mononuclear cells. These TCRs come from a human donor with common variable immunodeficiency.

In the case of this clone: Sequencing ends 3 residues short of the CDR3 end; the germline J gene provides the rest. The V gene is TRBV30, the J gene TRBJ1-1; D is possibly TRBD1 (5 bases). The CDR3 is 12 amino acids. Per the germline V gene, CDR1 is GTSNPN and CDR2 is SVGIG (reference sequence). The DNA read from the CDR3 is TGTGCCTGGAAAGTCGGGGGTCGGGGA. This translates into CAWKVGGRG. The full CDR3 reads CAWKVGGRGAFF.

With respect to this clone: With the read ending 3 residues before the CDR3 end, the germline J gene is used to fill in that end. The J gene is TRBJ2-7, the V gene TRBV19, with 8 nucleotides matching TRBD1. There are 16 residues in the CDR3. Germline loops: CDR1 LNHDA, CDR2 SQIVND (reference sequence). The trim removed 4 bases at V and 5 bases at J, leaving 13 bases unmatched. The CDR3 reads CASSSPGQGRSHEQYF. Partial CDR3 DNA: TGTGCCAGTAGTAGCCCCGGACAGGGAAGGTCCCACGAG.

This clone has more than one count but fewer than ten. From the germline J gene comes the end of the CDR3, since the read stops 3 residues before it. This chain links TRBV7-2 with TRBJ1-3; tentatively, D is TRBD1 (5 bases). V lost 3 bases and J 3 bases, leaving 9 bases between the germline ends. Germline CDR1 SGHTA, CDR2 FQGNSA. CDR3 size: 14 residues. The DNA read from the CDR3 is TGTGCCAGCAGCTTCGACGGGGGTGGAAACACC. It is translated as CASSFDGGGNT. The entire CDR3 protein is CASSFDGGGNTIYF.

A note on this clone: From the germline J gene comes the end of the CDR3, since the read stops 3 residues before it. V usage is TRBV20-1 and J usage is TRBJ2-3, with 11 bases that match TRBD2. Germline V lookup: CDR1 DFQATT, CDR2 SNEGSKA (reference sequence). The CDR3 is 15 amino acids. The J segment lost 0 bases and the V segment lost 6 bases, leaving 5 bases of the junction unmatched. CDR3: CSAKGLAVSTDTQYF. The CDR3 DNA, read in part, is TGCAGTGCCAAGGGACTAGCGGTTAGCACAGATACG.

Regarding this clone: Since a much larger clone is just one base distant, this may be a read error. The read gets to within 3 residues of the CDR3 end, and the germline J gene fills in the rest. The V call is TRBV19, the J call TRBJ1-5, with a possible D match to TRBD1 (5 bases). The CDR3 covers 16 residues. Germline CDR1 LNHDA, CDR2 SQIVND (reference sequence). This chain's CDR3 is CASSITRVDSKQPQHF. Incomplete CDR3 DNA: TGTGCCAGTAGTATCACCAGGGTCGATAGCAAGCAGCCC. Supplemented by reference TRBV19 and TRBJ1-5, the full variable domain reads DGGITQSPKYLFRKEGQNVTLSCEQNLNHDAMYWYRQDPGQGLRLIYYSQIVNDFQKGDIAEGYSVSREKKESFPLTVTSAQKNPTAFYLCASSITRVDSKQPQHFGDGTRLSIL.

This clone was observed a handful of times. The DNA read from the CDR3 is TGTGCCAGCCTGAGGACACACGACTATGGC. This sequence encodes CASLRTHDYG. The complete CDR3 reads CASLRTHDYGYTF. The chain combines TRBV6-2 or TRBV6-3 with TRBJ1-2, with D perhaps TRBD1 (5 bases). The CDR3 is cut off 3 residues early in the read; its end comes from the germline J gene. V was shortened by 8 bases and J by 3 bases, with 13 bases between the two germline ends. This CDR3 has 13 residues. The V gene's germline CDR1 is MNHEY and CDR2 SVGEGT.

This clone has a count of ten or more. The sequence runs out 3 residues before the end of the CDR3; the remainder is reconstructed from the germline J gene. The J gene is TRBJ2-1, the V gene TRBV11-2, with 8 bases fitting TRBD2. From germline, CDR1 is SGHAT and CDR2 FQNNGV. The trim removed 4 bases at V and 0 bases at J, leaving 2 bases unmatched. This CDR3 is 15 amino acids long. The CDR3 bases that were read are TGTGCCAGCAGCTACAGCGGGGGCTCCTACAATGAG. Protein: CASSYSGGSYNE. The entire CDR3 reads CASSYSGGSYNEQFF.

This clone was seen only a few times. With the read ending 3 residues before the CDR3 end, the germline J gene is used to fill in that end. The V call is TRBV20-1, the J call TRBJ1-5, with D tentatively TRBD1 (6 bases). Germline V gives CDR1 DFQATT, CDR2 SNEGSKA (reference sequence). This CDR3 spans 14 amino acids. V was pared by 5 bases and J by 3 bases, with 14 bases between. The part of the CDR3 DNA that was read is TGCAGTGCTGGAACAGGGAATTACAATCAGCCC. It translates to CSAGTGNYNQP. The complete CDR3 reads CSAGTGNYNQPQHF.

This clone was seen repeatedly, ten times or more. Read data end 3 residues before the CDR3 end; the end is taken from the germline J gene. V usage is TRBV18 and J usage is TRBJ2-1; TRBD1 aligns across 9 bases. The CDR3 is 15 residues long. The ends lost 4 bases at V and 8 bases at J; junction bases unmatched: 9. CDR1 is KGHSH, CDR2 LQKENI, per germline. Incomplete CDR3 DNA: TGTGCCAGCTCACTTCCGGGACAGGGTGGCGATGAG. The encoded protein is CASSLPGQGGDE. The full CDR3 protein reads CASSLPGQGGDEQFF.

This clone appeared a few times. The read halts 3 residues ahead of the CDR3 end, with the missing end drawn from the germline J gene. V gene TRBV19 combines with J gene TRBJ1-2; weak D call: TRBD1 (6 bases). Germline CDR1 and CDR2: LNHDA and SQIVND (reference sequence). The CDR3 totals 13 residues. The DNA read from the CDR3 is TGTGCCAGTAGCCTCTTGGGGGGGGCGAGC. It translates to CASSLLGGAS. The full CDR3 protein is CASSLLGGASYTF.

As regards this clone: Read sequence stops 3 residues before the CDR3 end, and the germline J gene provides the missing end. The chain employs TRBV7-3 and TRBJ1-1; D is possibly TRBD1 (6 bases). CDR1 is SGHTA, CDR2 FQGTGA, per germline. V lost 5 bases to trimming and J lost 1 base, with 14 bases between them. CDR3 length: 15 amino acids. The part of the CDR3 DNA that was read is TGTGCCAGCAGCGCGACAGGTATAGGGAACACTGAA. Amino acid sequence: CASSATGIGNTE. The entire CDR3 reads CASSATGIGNTEAFF.

This clone has a count of ten or more. Read coverage stops 3 residues before the CDR3 terminus; the germline J gene supplies the remainder. The chain employs TRBV3-1 (or the pseudogene TRBV3-2) and TRBJ1-1; D unresolved. V was trimmed by 3 bases and J by 3 bases, leaving 5 bases between them. CDR1 and CDR2 (germline): LGHDT, YNNKEL (reference sequence). This CDR3 has 12 amino acids. This chain's CDR3 is CASSQADTEAFF. CDR3 DNA (partial): TGTGCCAGCAGCCAGGCGGACACTGAA.

This clone was counted between two and nine times. The read gets to within 3 residues of the CDR3 end, and the germline J gene fills in the rest. The sample holds other DNA sequences that translate to the same CDR3. This chain joins TRBV20-1 and TRBJ2-5; D unclear. CDR1 and CDR2 (germline): DFQATT, SNEGSKA (reference sequence). The V end lost 3 bases, the J end lost 5 bases, and 10 bases lay between the germline ends. The CDR3 runs to 12 residues. The sequenced part of the CDR3 DNA is TGCAGTGCTAGGCCCGGGTCTGAGACC. It encodes CSARPGSET. The full CDR3 sequence reads CSARPGSETQYF.

Details on this clone: The read stops 3 residues short of the end of the CDR3; the missing end is completed from the germline J gene. V is TRBV7-2 and J is TRBJ2-5, with TRBD1 matching over 10 bases. Germline loops: CDR1 SGHTA, CDR2 FQGNSA. V was pared by 5 bases and J by 5 bases, with 8 bases of the junction left unmatched. This CDR3 region has 15 residues. The DNA read from the CDR3 is TGTGCCAGCAGCCTGACAGGACAGGGGGGCGAGACC. Residues: CASSLTGQGGET. The complete CDR3 reads CASSLTGQGGETQYF.